This T cell receptor (beta chain) was observed in a study of cytomegalovirus exposure and HLA in healthy donors. General study results and limits: Later analysis suggested links between common viral pathogens and several top significant clusters. Follow-up analysis found HLA locus-dependent TCR association rates, highest for DRB1 and lowest for HLA-C. The classifier was said to identify cytomegalovirus status with high specificity and sensitivity.

With regard to this clone: Its cognate antigen is unknown.

Use of 60 Vbeta and 13 Jbeta primers characterized the PCR. The protocol was immunoSEQ multiplex PCR, while the TCRdb copy is restricted to in-frame clones and leaves out a portion. In the table there are roughly 120,000 clones, about 81% of which are singletons. The TCR sequence derives from a woman in her thirties in good health and CMV-seronegative. Material: PBMCs.

CDR3: CASSQTGTGISGANVLTF. The CDR3 region has the DNA TGCGCCAGCAGCCAGACCGGGACAGGCATATCTGGGGCCAACGTCCTGACTTTC. The chain has TRBV5-1 and TRBJ2-6, with 8 bases lining up with TRBD1. The germline V gene encodes CDR1 SGHRS and CDR2 YFSETQ. V trimming: 4 bases; J trimming: 1 base; junction bases outside the gene matches: 10. The CDR3 totals 18 residues.